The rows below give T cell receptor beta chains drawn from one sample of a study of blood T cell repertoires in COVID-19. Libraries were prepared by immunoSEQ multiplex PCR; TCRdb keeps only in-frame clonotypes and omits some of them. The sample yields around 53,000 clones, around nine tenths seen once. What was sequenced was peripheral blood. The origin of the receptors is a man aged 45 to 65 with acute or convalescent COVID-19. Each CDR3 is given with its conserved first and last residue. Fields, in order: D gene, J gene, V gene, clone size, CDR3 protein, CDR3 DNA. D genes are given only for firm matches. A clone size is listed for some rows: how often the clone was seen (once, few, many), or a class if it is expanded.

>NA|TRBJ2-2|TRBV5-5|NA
CASSLRTPAGELFF
TGTGCCAGCAGCTTGCGGACTCCCGCCGGGGAGCTGTTTTTT
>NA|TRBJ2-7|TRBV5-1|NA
CASSLDQASYEQYF
TGCGCCAGCAGCTTGGATCAGGCCTCCTACGAGCAGTACTTC
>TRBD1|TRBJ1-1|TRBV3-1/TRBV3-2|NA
CASSQPLTGSQAFF
TGTGCCAGCAGCCAACCTTTGACAGGGTCTCAAGCTTTCTTT
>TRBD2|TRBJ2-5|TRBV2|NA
CASNPSGSQETQYF
TGTGCCAGCAACCCTAGCGGGAGTCAAGAGACCCAGTACTTC
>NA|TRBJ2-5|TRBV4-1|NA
CASSHLATGTGETQYF
TGCGCCAGCAGCCACCTAGCGACAGGGACTGGTGAGACCCAGTACTTC
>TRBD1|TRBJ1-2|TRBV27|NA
CASSFSLPGQGGYTF
TGTGCCAGCAGTTTTTCTCTACCGGGACAGGGAGGCTACACCTTC
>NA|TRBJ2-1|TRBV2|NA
CASSEDTTEYNEQFF
TGTGCCAGCAGTGAAGATACGACGGAGTACAATGAGCAGTTCTTC
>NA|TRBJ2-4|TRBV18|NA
CASSPGLAKNIQYF
TGTGCCAGCTCACCGGGCTTAGCCAAAAACATTCAGTACTTC
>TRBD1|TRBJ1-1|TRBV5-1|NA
CASSQGTENTEAFF
TGCGCCAGCAGCCAGGGGACAGAGAACACTGAAGCTTTCTTT
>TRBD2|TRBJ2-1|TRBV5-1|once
CASSLELAGGLFEQFF
TGCGCCAGCAGCTTGGAGTTAGCGGGAGGGCTTTTTGAGCAGTTCTTC
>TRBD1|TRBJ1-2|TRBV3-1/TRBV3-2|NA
CASNRDREGYTF
TGTGCCAGCAACAGGGACAGAGAGGGCTACACCTTC
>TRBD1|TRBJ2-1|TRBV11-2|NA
CASSLGQGAYNEQFF
TGTGCCAGCAGCTTGGGACAGGGGGCGTACAATGAGCAGTTCTTC
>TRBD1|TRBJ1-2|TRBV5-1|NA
CASSLTGTGNGYTF
TGCGCCAGCAGCTTAACCGGGACAGGGAATGGCTACACCTTC
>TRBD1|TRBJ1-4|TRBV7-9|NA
CASSYGTGTEKLFF
TGTGCCAGCAGTTACGGGACAGGGACAGAAAAACTGTTTTTT
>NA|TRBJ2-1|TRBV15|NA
CATSGSRGTQFF
TGTGCCACCAGCGGATCTAGGGGGACCCAGTTCTTC
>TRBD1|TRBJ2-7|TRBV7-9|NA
CASSYRDSNYEQYF
TGTGCCAGCAGCTACCGGGACAGTAACTACGAGCAGTACTTC
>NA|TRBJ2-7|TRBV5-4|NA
CASSFDLGDYAVF
TGTGCCAGCAGCTTTGACTTGGGAGACTACGCGGTATTC
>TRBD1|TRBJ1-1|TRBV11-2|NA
CASSPRDRGNTEAFF
TGTGCCAGCAGCCCCAGGGACAGGGGGAACACTGAAGCTTTCTTT
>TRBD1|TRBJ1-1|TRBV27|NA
CASSKNSDDRAEAFF
TGTGCCAGCAGTAAGAATTCGGACGACAGGGCTGAAGCTTTCTTT
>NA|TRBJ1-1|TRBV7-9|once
CASSSDNGGTEAFF
TGTGCCAGCAGCTCAGACAACGGTGGCACTGAAGCTTTCTTT
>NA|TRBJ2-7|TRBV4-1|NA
CASSQDPGALGHEQYF
TGCGCCAGCAGCCAAGACCCGGGAGCCCTGGGTCACGAGCAGTACTTC
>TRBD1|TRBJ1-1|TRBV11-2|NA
CASSLDTGGYTEAFF
TGTGCCAGCAGCTTAGATACAGGGGGCTACACTGAAGCTTTCTTT
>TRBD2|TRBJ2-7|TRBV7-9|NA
CASSSFSGGDEQYF
TGTGCCAGCAGCTCCTTTAGCGGGGGGGACGAGCAGTACTTC
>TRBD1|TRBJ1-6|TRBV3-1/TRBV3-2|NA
CASSQGGQGNSPLHF
TGTGCCAGCAGCCAGGGGGGACAGGGGAATTCACCCCTCCACTTT
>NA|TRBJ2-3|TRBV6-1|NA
CASSEGRGGGTDTQYF
TGTGCCAGCAGTGAAGGTCGCGGGGGCGGCACAGATACGCAGTATTTT
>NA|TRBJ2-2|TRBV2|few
CASRLSGSGTGELFF
TGTGCCAGCAGATTAAGCGGGTCGGGCACCGGGGAGCTGTTTTTT
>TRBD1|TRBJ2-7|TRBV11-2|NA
CASTRGRDYEQYF
TGTGCCAGCACTAGGGGGCGTGATTACGAGCAGTACTTC
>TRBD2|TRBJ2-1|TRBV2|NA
CASRPQRGEYNEQFF
TGTGCCAGCAGACCGCAGCGGGGGGAATACAATGAGCAGTTCTTC
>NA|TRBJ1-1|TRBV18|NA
CASSPGGRNTEAFF
TGTGCCAGCTCACCAGGGGGGAGGAACACTGAAGCTTTCTTT
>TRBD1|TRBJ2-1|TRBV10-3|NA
CAISKGQGVGEQFF
TGTGCCATCAGTAAGGGACAGGGAGTAGGCGAGCAGTTCTTC
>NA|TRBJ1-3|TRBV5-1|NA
CASSLVRSRSQAPSGNTIYF
TGCGCCAGCAGCTTGGTGAGGAGCAGAAGCCAAGCCCCCTCTGGAAACACCATATATTTT
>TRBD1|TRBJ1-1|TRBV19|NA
CASSLLTGGAFF
TGTGCCAGTAGTCTCCTCACAGGGGGAGCTTTCTTT
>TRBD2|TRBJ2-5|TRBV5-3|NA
CARSTQREATSRETQYF
TGTGCCAGAAGCACCCAGCGGGAGGCAACTTCCCGGGAGACCCAGTACTTC
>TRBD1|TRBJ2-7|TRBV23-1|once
CASSQGQGDSYEQYF
TGCGCCAGCAGTCAGGGACAGGGAGATTCCTACGAGCAGTACTTC
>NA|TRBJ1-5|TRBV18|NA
CASSPPDKGGRRHQPQHF
TGTGCCAGCTCACCACCTGATAAAGGAGGTCGGAGGCATCAGCCCCAGCATTTT
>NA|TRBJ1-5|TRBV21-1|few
CASSQRRTGEVSNQPQHF
TGTGCCAGCAGCCAACGACGGACAGGGGAAGTTAGCAATCAGCCCCAGCATTTT
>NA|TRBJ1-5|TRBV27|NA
CASSFRGPLGSNQPQHF
TGTGCCAGCAGTTTCCGAGGGCCCCTTGGTAGCAATCAGCCCCAGCATTTT
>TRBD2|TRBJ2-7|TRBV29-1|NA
CSARAGLRGGEQYF
TGCAGCGCCCGGGCGGGTCTTCGGGGAGGGGAGCAGTACTTC
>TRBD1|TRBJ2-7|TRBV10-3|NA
CAISDGDRVHEQYF
TGTGCCATCAGTGACGGAGACAGGGTCCACGAGCAGTACTTC
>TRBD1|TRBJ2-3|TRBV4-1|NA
CASSQGQSTDTQYF
TGCGCCAGCAGCCAGGGACAGAGCACAGATACGCAGTATTTT